Reported below is one T cell receptor (beta chain). Additional DNA sequences in this sample encode the identical CDR3. Data came from immunoSEQ multiplex PCR; TCRdb stores just in-frame clones and leaves some out. The sample yields more than 550,000 clones, roughly 88% seen once. This sample is drawn from a study of shared clonotypes between healthy human individuals. This CDR3 is built from 17 residues. CDR1 is SGHVS and CDR2 is FQNEAQ in the germline V gene. The V and J ends lost 1 base and 4 bases, in that order; junction bases with no gene match: 6. This clonotype was obtained from a man between 18 and 29 years old in good health. Some clones in this sample may be carry-over from other donors' samples. The source material was memory CD8+ T cells from PBMCs. The sample's subset: CD45RO+ cells pooled with CCR7-negative TemRA cells. The rearrangement links TRBV7-8 to TRBJ2-1, with 11 nucleotides matching TRBD2. Here the CDR3 DNA reads TGTGCCAGCAGCTTAGTTGCCGGGACTAGCGGATACAATGAGCAGTTCTTC. The encoded protein is CASSLVAGTSGYNEQFF.